What follows is one T cell receptor (beta chain) and its context. The data originate from a study of PD-L1 blockade in urothelial cancer. Clones were read by immunoSEQ multiplex PCR, and TCRdb kept only the in-frame ones, dropping some. The sample gives some 76,000 clones, 85% to 90% of which show up once; less than 3.5% is in the top ten. Trimming cost V 6 bases and J 5 bases; bases outside gene matches: 5. The CDR3 consists of 15 residues. CDR1 is MNHNS and CDR2 is SASEGT in the germline V gene. This rearrangement joins TRBV6-1 to TRBJ2-1; 12 nucleotides line up with TRBD2. The receptor comes from a man aged 55 to 69 with urothelial cancer. The sequences come from PBMCs, collected around atezolizumab (anti-PD-L1) treatment. CDR3 amino acids: CASRELAGGHNEQFF. The CDR3 DNA sequence: TGTGCCAGCAGGGAACTAGCGGGGGGCCACAATGAGCAGTTCTTC.